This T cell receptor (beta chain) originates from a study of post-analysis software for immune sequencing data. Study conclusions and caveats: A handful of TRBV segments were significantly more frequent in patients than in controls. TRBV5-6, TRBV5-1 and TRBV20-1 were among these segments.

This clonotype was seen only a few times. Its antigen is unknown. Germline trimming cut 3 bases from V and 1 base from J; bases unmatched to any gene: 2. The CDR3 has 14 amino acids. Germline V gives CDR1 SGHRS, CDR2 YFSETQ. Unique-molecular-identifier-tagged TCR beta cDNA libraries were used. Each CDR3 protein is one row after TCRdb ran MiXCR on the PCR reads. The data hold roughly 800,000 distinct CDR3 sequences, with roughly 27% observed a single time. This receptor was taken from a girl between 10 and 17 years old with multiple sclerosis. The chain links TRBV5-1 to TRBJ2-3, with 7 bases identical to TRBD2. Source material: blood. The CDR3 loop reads CASSSTSGTDTQYF. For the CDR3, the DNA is TGCGCCAGCAGCTCAACTAGCGGCACAGATACGCAGTATTTT.